These 10 T cell receptor beta chains originate from one sample sequenced in a study of PD-L1 blockade in urothelial cancer. Time point noted: pretreatment peripheral blood. Method: immunoSEQ multiplex PCR; TCRdb's copy keeps in-frame clones and lacks some. The sample consists of almost 90,000 clones, around 83% of them appearing once. The sample in question was PBMCs, obtained around atezolizumab (anti-PD-L1) treatment. These receptors came from a man in his 60s with urothelial cancer.

The J gene is TRBJ2-7, the V gene TRBV5-4; TRBD2 is a possible D gene (5 bases). CDR1 and CDR2 (germline): SGHNT, YYREEE (reference sequence). V dropped 0 bases and J dropped 5 bases, with 6 bases sitting between them. This CDR3 is built from 12 residues. The CDR3 here is CASSLGRNEQYF. CDR3 DNA sequence: TGTGCCAGCAGCTTGGGGAGGAACGAGCAGTACTTC.

V usage is TRBV5-1 and J usage is TRBJ1-2; 9 positions agree with TRBD1. Per germline, CDR1 SGHRS and CDR2 YFSETQ. This CDR3 comprises 14 residues. With V trimmed by 3 bases and J by 5 bases, 5 bases remained unmatched. CDR3 in amino acids: CASSSGTGKYGYTF. The CDR3 nucleotides are TGCGCCAGCAGCTCCGGGACAGGGAAATATGGCTACACCTTC. Full variable domain (missing parts from reference TRBV5-1 and TRBJ1-2): KAGVTQTPRYLIKTRGQQVTLSCSPISGHRSVSWYQQTPGQGLQFLFEYFSETQRNKGNFPGRFSGRQFSNSRSEMNVSTLELGDSALYLCASSSGTGKYGYTFGSGTRLTVV.

The V gene is TRBV6-6, the J gene TRBJ2-3, with D possibly TRBD2 on 7 matching bases. Trimming removed 6 bases from V and 4 bases from J, with 20 bases in between. Germline CDR1 MNHNY, CDR2 SVGAGI (reference sequence). The length of the CDR3 is 16 residues. CDR3 in DNA: TGTGCCAGCAGCACCCTGAGGGGGGGGAAATCAGATACGCAGTATTTT. Translation: CASSTLRGGKSDTQYF.

This chain connects TRBV7-9 to TRBJ1-4; 10 bases agree with TRBD1. Germline CDR1 and CDR2: SEHNR and FQNEAQ (reference sequence). Trimming took 1 base from V and 7 from J; bases not matched to a gene: 3. The CDR3 runs to 15 residues. The CDR3 DNA follows: TGTGCCAGCAGCTTAGGGACAGGGGGTGTTGAAAAACTGTTTTTT. Its protein is CASSLGTGGVEKLFF.

This chain joins TRBV5-1 and TRBJ1-4, with TRBD1 matching over 8 bases. Germline CDR1 is SGHRS and CDR2 is YFSETQ. With 4 bases clipped from V and 8 bases from J, the junction kept 10 bases outside the gene matches. CDR3 length: 15 amino acids. CDR3 amino acids: CASSLDQGAFEKLFF. The CDR3 bases are TGCGCCAGCAGCCTCGACCAGGGGGCCTTCGAAAAACTGTTTTTT.

A single count supports this clone. The rearrangement uses TRBV6-5 and TRBJ1-2, with a weak D call TRBD1 (5 bases). Germline CDR1 and CDR2: MNHEY and SVGAGI. CDR3 length equals 14 residues. V shed 4 bases and J shed 4 bases, with 13 bases lying between them. The CDR3 region is CASSSGRGTYGYTF. Written as DNA, the CDR3 is TGTGCCAGCAGTTCAGGGAGGGGCACCTATGGCTACACCTTC.

The gene calls are TRBV28 and TRBJ2-2; 7 bases line up with TRBD1. The germline CDR1 and CDR2 sequences are MDHEN and SYDVKM. The CDR3 is 15 amino acids. Unmatched junction bases numbered 6, after V lost 6 bases and J lost 2 bases. The CDR3 region has the DNA TGTGCCAGCAGCCCCGACAGGGCTAACACCGGGGAGCTGTTTTTT. This gives the protein CASSPDRANTGELFF.

The J gene is TRBJ2-5, the V gene TRBV5-1; 7 bases fit TRBD2. The junction had 3 bases not matched to a gene; V was cut back by 0 bases and J by 1 base. In germline, CDR1 is SGHRS, CDR2 YFSETQ. The CDR3 totals 15 residues. The CDR3: CASSLGREGQETQYF. The CDR3 DNA follows: TGCGCCAGCAGCTTGGGGAGGGAGGGCCAAGAGACCCAGTACTTC.

CDR3 residues: CASSQETGGTEAFF. CDR3 in DNA: TGTGCCAGCAGCCAGGAGACAGGGGGTACTGAAGCTTTCTTT. V gene TRBV5-4 combines with J gene TRBJ1-1; 9 bases match TRBD1. The V and J ends lost 4 bases and 5 bases, in that order; junction bases with no gene match: 6. CDR1 is SGHNT, CDR2 YYREEE, per germline (reference sequence). The CDR3 has 14 residues.

This sequence joins TRBV30 and TRBJ1-1; D gene ambiguous. Between the trimmed V and J ends, which lost 4 bases and 2 bases, there was a span of 8 bases. The CDR3 extends over 12 amino acids. Germline CDR1 is GTSNPN and CDR2 is SVGIG (reference sequence). CDR3 nucleotides: TGTGCCTGGACTTGGGCAAACACTGAAGCTTTCTTT. It codes for CAWTWANTEAFF.